This T cell receptor beta chain was profiled in a study of cytomegalovirus exposure and HLA in healthy donors. The PCR was carried out with 60 Vbeta primers and 13 Jbeta primers. This table comes from immunoSEQ multiplex PCR, and its TCRdb copy is limited to in-frame clones, with some not included. The sample holds 75,000 to 100,000 clones, around 74% seen once. This CDR3 spans 15 amino acids. CDR1 is MNHEY, CDR2 SMNVEV, per germline (reference sequence). The J segment lost 7 bases and the V segment lost 3 bases, leaving 8 bases of the junction unmatched. This TCR was sampled from a woman in her sixties or seventies in good health and CMV-seropositive. The V call is TRBV27, the J call TRBJ2-5; TRBD2 aligns across 10 bases. The sequencing input was PBMCs. The DNA of the CDR3 is TGTGCCAGCAGTTTGGCTAGCGGGGGCCGGGGGACCCAGTACTTC. This encodes CASSLASGGRGTQYF.